This TCR beta chain is drawn from a study of shared clonotypes between healthy human individuals. As regards this clone: No antigen is known for it.

Study findings and constraints: Naive subsets generally had larger estimated richness than memory subsets.

Generated by immunoSEQ multiplex PCR, the TCRdb table keeps only in-frame clones and is missing some. Among roughly 550,000 clones listed, just under 97% were seen once. CDR1 MNHEY and CDR2 SMNVEV come from the germline V gene (reference sequence). The CDR3 length is 14 residues. The J segment lost 8 bases and the V segment lost 3 bases, leaving 5 bases of the junction unmatched. Naive CD8 cells lacked CD45RO, underwent positive selection for CCR7 and left out terminally differentiated effector memory CD45RA+ cells. The sequenced material came from naive CD8+ T cells sorted from blood. This rearrangement joins TRBV27 to TRBJ2-1; 9 bases are a match to TRBD1. The origin of this receptor is a woman younger than 45 in good health. The CDR3 protein is CASSLGQGTDEQFF. For the CDR3, the DNA is TGTGCCAGCAGTTTGGGACAGGGCACCGATGAGCAGTTCTTC.